These T cell receptor beta chains were read from a single sample in a study of T cell responses to AZD1222 COVID-19 vaccine. Sequencing was performed with immunoSEQ multiplex PCR; in TCRdb, only in-frame clones are kept and a portion is missing. This sample yields 120,000 or so clones, of which roughly 92% are seen a single time; over 1.5% belongs to the top ten. Sequencing was performed on peripheral blood, taken on day 0 of AZD1222 vaccination. These receptors came from an adult in good health. Each CDR3 is given with its conserved first and last residue. A D gene is named only where the DNA matches it firmly. Rows give clone size only sometimes, using once, few, many, or a class for an expanded clone.

>.|.|TRBV7-9|TRBJ2-7
CASSSAPGLRSF
TGTGCCAGCAGCTCAGCCCCCGGACTCAGGTCCTTC
>TRBD2|.|TRBV3-1/TRBV3-2|TRBJ2-1
CASSQETSGYNEQFF
TGTGCCAGCAGCCAGGAGACTAGCGGCTACAATGAGCAGTTCTTC
>.|.|TRBV5-5|TRBJ2-6
CASRFPGKSVGANVLTF
TGTGCCAGCAGGTTTCCCGGGAAATCGGTTGGGGCCAACGTCCTGACTTTC
>.|.|TRBV11-2|TRBJ2-5
CASSLGASYQETQYF
TGTGCCAGCAGCTTAGGGGCATCTTACCAAGAGACCCAGTACTTC
>TRBD1|once|TRBV19|TRBJ1-2
CASSVRQGGGYTF
TGTGCCAGTAGTGTCCGACAGGGGGGTGGCTACACCTTC
>TRBD1|.|TRBV10-1|TRBJ2-1
CASSEPGQGMDEQFF
TGCGCCAGCAGTGAACCAGGACAGGGTATGGATGAGCAGTTCTTC
>.|.|TRBV5-5|TRBJ1-5
CASRSSMGVSQPQHF
TGTGCCAGCAGGTCGTCGATGGGAGTTAGCCAGCCCCAGCATTTT
>.|.|TRBV7-2|TRBJ2-2
CASSSRGASATNTGELFF
TGTGCCAGCAGCTCCCGGGGGGCTAGCGCAACGAACACCGGGGAGCTGTTTTTT
>TRBD1|.|TRBV15|TRBJ1-6
CATSRAGGESPLHF
TGTGCCACCAGCAGAGCAGGGGGCGAGTCACCCCTCCACTTT
>.|.|TRBV5-1|TRBJ2-2
CASSGGPLTRGTGELFF
TGCGCCAGCAGCGGGGGGCCCCTTACCCGGGGCACCGGGGAGCTGTTTTTT
>.|.|TRBV6-6|TRBJ2-5
CASSSRDEETQYF
TGTGCCAGCAGTAGCCGGGACGAGGAGACCCAGTACTTC
>TRBD2|.|TRBV6-2/TRBV6-3|TRBJ2-1
CASSLAGARRVNNEQFF
TGTGCCAGCAGCTTAGCGGGGGCCAGGAGAGTAAACAATGAGCAGTTCTTC
>.|.|TRBV19|TRBJ1-2
CASSHEGGVAGYTF
TGTGCCAGTAGCCACGAGGGAGGGGTAGCTGGCTACACCTTC